The clone carrying this T cell receptor beta chain was counted only a few times. The data belong to a study of CD8+ T cells in alopecia areata. Germline V gives CDR1 SGHTA, CDR2 FQGNSA. V was trimmed by 2 bases and J by 4 bases, leaving 10 bases between them. The CDR3 covers 14 residues. cDNA reverse transcribed from extracted RNA served as the sequencing template. Assay used: immunoSEQ multiplex PCR; TCRdb lists only in-frame clones, some missing. The sample consists of 98,000 or so clones, about 60% of them appearing once. Sequencing input: NKG2D-low CD8+ T cells sorted from blood. The clonotype originates from a human donor with alopecia areata. The chain joins TRBV7-2 to TRBJ2-3, with D possibly matching TRBD1 (5 bases). CDR3 region: CASSLLAGSDTQYF. Here the CDR3 DNA reads TGTGCCAGCAGCTTATTGGCAGGGTCAGATACGCAGTATTTT. The complete variable domain, with remaining parts taken from reference TRBV7-2 and TRBJ2-3, reads GAGVSQSPSNKVTEKGKDVELRCDPISGHTALYWYRQSLGQGLEFLIYFQGNSAPDKSGLPSDRFSAERTGGSVSTLTIQRTQQEDSAVYLCASSLLAGSDTQYFGPGTRLTVL.